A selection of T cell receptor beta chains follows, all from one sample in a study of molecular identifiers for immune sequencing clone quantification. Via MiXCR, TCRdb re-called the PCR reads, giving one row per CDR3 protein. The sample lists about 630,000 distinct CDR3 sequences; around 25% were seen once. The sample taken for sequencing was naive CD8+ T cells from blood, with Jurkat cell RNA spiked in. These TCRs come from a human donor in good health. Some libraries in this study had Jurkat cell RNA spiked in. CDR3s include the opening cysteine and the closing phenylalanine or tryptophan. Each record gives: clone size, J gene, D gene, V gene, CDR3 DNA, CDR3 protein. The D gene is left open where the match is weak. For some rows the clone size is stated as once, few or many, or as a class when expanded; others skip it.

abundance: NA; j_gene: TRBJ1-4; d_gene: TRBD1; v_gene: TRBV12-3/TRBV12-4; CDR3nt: TGTGCCAGCAGGTCGACAGGGTGGGGTGAAAAACTGTTTTTT; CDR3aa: CASRSTGWGEKLFF
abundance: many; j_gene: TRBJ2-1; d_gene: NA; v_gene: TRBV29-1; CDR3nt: TGCAGCGTTGAAGATCGATTGGGAAACAATGAGCAGTTCTTC; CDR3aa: CSVEDRLGNNEQFF
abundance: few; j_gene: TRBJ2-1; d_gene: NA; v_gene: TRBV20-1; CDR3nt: TGCAGTGCTAGATGGGCAGTCTACAATGAGCAGTTCTTC; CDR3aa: CSARWAVYNEQFF
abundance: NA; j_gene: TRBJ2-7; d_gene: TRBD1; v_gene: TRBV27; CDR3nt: TGTGCCAGCAGTTTAGCGTGGACAGGTCCCTACGAGCAGTACTTC; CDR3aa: CASSLAWTGPYEQYF
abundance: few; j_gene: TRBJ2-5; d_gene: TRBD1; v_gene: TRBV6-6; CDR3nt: TGTGCCAGCAGCAAGGGACAGAGGCCACGGGAGACCCAGTACTTC; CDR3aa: CASSKGQRPRETQYF
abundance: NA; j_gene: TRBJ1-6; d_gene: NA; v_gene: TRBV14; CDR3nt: TGTGCCAGCAGCCCTTCGGGCTCCTATAATTCACCCCTCCACTTT; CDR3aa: CASSPSGSYNSPLHF
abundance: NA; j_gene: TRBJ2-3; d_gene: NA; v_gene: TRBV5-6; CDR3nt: TGTGCCAGCAGCTTGGAGGTGGGGGCTCGAGATACGCAGTATTTT; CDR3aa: CASSLEVGARDTQYF
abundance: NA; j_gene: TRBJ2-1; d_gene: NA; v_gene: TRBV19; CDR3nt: TGTACCAGTAGTATTCGGACAGACCAATCCTCCTACAATGAGCAGTTCTTC; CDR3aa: CTSSIRTDQSSYNEQFF
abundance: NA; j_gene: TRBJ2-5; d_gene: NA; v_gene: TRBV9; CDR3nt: TGTGCCAGCAGCGTAGGGGGACACTCTCCGGAGACCCAGTACTTC; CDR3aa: CASSVGGHSPETQYF
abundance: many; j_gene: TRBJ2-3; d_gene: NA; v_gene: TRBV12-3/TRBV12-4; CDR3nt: TGTGCCAGCAGTTTAAAGGGGGAACTTAGCACAGATACGCAGTATTTT; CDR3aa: CASSLKGELSTDTQYF
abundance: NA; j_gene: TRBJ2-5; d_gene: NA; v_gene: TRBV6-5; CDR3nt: TGTGTCAGCAGTCCTAGCCACCCGGACCTTTACACCTCAGAGACCCAGTACTTC; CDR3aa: CVSSPSHPDLYTSETQYF
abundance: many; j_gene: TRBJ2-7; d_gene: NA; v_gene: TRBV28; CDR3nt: TGTGCCAGCACCGAACGACTAGATCGTAGCTACGAGCAGTACTTC; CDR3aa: CASTERLDRSYEQYF
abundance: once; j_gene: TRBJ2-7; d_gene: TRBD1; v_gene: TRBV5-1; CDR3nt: TGCGCCAGCAGCTCTGAAAGACAGGGCTCTCCCTACGAGCAGTACTTC; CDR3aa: CASSSERQGSPYEQYF
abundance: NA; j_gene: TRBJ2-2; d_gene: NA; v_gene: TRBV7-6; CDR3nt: TGTGCCAGCAGCTTAGGGACCTACACCGGGGAGCTGTTTTTT; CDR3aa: CASSLGTYTGELFF
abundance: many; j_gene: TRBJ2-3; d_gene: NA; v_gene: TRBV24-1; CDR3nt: TGTGCCACCAGCAAGACACCCGTAGAGCAGTATTTT; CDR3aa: CATSKTPVEQYF
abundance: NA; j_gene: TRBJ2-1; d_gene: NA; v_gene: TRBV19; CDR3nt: TGTGCCAGTAGTATTTATAGAAATGAGCAGTTCTTC; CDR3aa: CASSIYRNEQFF
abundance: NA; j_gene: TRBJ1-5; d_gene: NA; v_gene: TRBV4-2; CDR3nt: TGTGCCAGCAGCCACAATAGCAATAAGCCCCAGCATTTT; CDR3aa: CASSHNSNKPQHF
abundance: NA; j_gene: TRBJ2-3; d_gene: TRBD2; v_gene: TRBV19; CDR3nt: TGTGCCAGTAGTATCGATCGGACTAGCGGGAGCTTCACTATTGGGGCAGATACGCAGTATTTT; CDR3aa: CASSIDRTSGSFTIGADTQYF
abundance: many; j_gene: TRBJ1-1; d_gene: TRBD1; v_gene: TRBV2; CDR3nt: TGTGCCAGCAGGGAAAATACAGGGGCGAACACTGAAGCTTTCTTT; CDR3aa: CASRENTGANTEAFF
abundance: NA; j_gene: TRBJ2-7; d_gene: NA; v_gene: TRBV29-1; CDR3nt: TGCAGCGTTGTGGTCAGCTCCTACGAGCAGCACTTC; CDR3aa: CSVVVSSYEQHF
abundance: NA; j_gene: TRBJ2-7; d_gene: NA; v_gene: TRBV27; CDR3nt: TGTGCCAGCAGCCCAACTGCAGGGGGAGGCTCCTACGAGCAGTACTTC; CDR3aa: CASSPTAGGGSYEQYF
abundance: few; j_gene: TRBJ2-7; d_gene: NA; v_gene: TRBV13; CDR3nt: TGTGCCAGCAGCTCCTACAGCGACGAGCAGTACTTC; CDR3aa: CASSSYSDEQYF
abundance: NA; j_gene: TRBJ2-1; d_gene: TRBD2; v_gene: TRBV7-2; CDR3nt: TGTGCCAGCAGTTCGACTAGCGGGAGTGTCTACAATGAGCAGTCCTTC; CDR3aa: CASSSTSGSVYNEQSF
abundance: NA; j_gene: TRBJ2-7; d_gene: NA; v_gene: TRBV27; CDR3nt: TGTGCCAGCAGTTTGTCGGGTGAGGAGCAGTACTTC; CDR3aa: CASSLSGEEQYF
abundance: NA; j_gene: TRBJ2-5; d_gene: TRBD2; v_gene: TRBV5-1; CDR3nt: TGCGCCAGCAGCCCGACCGGGAGGATCCAAGAGACCCAGTACTTC; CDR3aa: CASSPTGRIQETQYF
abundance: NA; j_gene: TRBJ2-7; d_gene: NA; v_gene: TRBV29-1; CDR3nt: TGCAGCGTCCAATGGACAACCTACGAGCAGTACTTC; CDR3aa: CSVQWTTYEQYF
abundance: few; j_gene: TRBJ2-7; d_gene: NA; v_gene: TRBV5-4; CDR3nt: TGTGCCAGCAGCTTGGAGGATGGTAACGAGCAGTACTTC; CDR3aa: CASSLEDGNEQYF